This entry lists 5 T cell receptor beta chains sequenced from one sample in a study of beta chain features in type 1 diabetes. General observations from the study: Shorter TCRB CDR3s, moderately but significantly so, were found in Type 1 diabetes patients in all four CD4+ subsets.

Their cognate antigens are unknown. Expressed TCRB transcripts were sequenced because the isolated RNA had all been reverse transcribed beforehand. The table came from immunoSEQ multiplex PCR; TCRdb's copy has only in-frame clones and leaves some out. The sample shows some 23,000 clones, more than 65% of them seen only once. Material for sequencing was stem cell memory CD4+ T cells from blood. Receptors originate from a middle-aged woman with type 1 diabetes.

The chain uses TRBV5-5 and TRBJ1-1; no clear D gene. Trimming stripped 4 bases from V and 1 base from J, with 8 bases between. CDR1 is SGHKS, CDR2 YYEKEE, per germline (reference sequence). The CDR3 length is 13 residues. The CDR3 sequence: CASSPTPNTEAFF. CDR3 nucleotide sequence: TGTGCCAGCAGCCCGACACCGAACACTGAAGCTTTCTTT.

The V call is TRBV28, the J call TRBJ2-7; D remains unclear. The V gene lost 5 bases and the J gene lost 1 base, with 15 bases spanning the gap. The CDR3 is 15 residues long. Per the germline V gene, CDR1 is MDHEN and CDR2 is SYDVKM. CDR3 amino acids: CASSQTALTSYEQYF. The DNA of the CDR3 is TGTGCCAGCAGTCAAACAGCCTTAACTTCCTACGAGCAGTACTTC.

The chain is built from TRBV6-1 and TRBJ2-1, with D perhaps matching TRBD2 (6 bases). This CDR3 region has 14 residues. Germline CDR1 reads MNHNS; CDR2 reads SASEGT. The V gene lost 7 bases and the J gene lost 0 bases, with 10 bases spanning the gap. The CDR3 bases are TGTGCCAGCAATGCGGGGAGCTCCTACAATGAGCAGTTCTTC. Protein: CASNAGSSYNEQFF.

The genes are TRBV4-2 and TRBJ2-7, with 8 bases that match TRBD1. This CDR3 comprises 14 residues. Per the germline V gene, CDR1 is LGHNA and CDR2 is YNFKEQ. With 1 base clipped from V and 2 bases from J, the junction kept 1 base outside the gene matches. The CDR3 protein is CASSQGQGTYEQYF. In nucleotides, the CDR3 is TGTGCCAGCAGCCAAGGACAGGGGACCTACGAGCAGTACTTC.

The CDR3 DNA sequence: TGTGCCAGCAGTTCCCCCAGGGGATCGTCTGGAAACACCATATATTTT. Encoded protein: CASSSPRGSSGNTIYF. The rearrangement links TRBV28 to TRBJ1-3, with D possibly TRBD1 on 6 matching bases. Per germline, CDR1 MDHEN and CDR2 SYDVKM. V lost 4 bases and J lost 1, with 14 bases in between. The CDR3 loop spans 16 amino acids.